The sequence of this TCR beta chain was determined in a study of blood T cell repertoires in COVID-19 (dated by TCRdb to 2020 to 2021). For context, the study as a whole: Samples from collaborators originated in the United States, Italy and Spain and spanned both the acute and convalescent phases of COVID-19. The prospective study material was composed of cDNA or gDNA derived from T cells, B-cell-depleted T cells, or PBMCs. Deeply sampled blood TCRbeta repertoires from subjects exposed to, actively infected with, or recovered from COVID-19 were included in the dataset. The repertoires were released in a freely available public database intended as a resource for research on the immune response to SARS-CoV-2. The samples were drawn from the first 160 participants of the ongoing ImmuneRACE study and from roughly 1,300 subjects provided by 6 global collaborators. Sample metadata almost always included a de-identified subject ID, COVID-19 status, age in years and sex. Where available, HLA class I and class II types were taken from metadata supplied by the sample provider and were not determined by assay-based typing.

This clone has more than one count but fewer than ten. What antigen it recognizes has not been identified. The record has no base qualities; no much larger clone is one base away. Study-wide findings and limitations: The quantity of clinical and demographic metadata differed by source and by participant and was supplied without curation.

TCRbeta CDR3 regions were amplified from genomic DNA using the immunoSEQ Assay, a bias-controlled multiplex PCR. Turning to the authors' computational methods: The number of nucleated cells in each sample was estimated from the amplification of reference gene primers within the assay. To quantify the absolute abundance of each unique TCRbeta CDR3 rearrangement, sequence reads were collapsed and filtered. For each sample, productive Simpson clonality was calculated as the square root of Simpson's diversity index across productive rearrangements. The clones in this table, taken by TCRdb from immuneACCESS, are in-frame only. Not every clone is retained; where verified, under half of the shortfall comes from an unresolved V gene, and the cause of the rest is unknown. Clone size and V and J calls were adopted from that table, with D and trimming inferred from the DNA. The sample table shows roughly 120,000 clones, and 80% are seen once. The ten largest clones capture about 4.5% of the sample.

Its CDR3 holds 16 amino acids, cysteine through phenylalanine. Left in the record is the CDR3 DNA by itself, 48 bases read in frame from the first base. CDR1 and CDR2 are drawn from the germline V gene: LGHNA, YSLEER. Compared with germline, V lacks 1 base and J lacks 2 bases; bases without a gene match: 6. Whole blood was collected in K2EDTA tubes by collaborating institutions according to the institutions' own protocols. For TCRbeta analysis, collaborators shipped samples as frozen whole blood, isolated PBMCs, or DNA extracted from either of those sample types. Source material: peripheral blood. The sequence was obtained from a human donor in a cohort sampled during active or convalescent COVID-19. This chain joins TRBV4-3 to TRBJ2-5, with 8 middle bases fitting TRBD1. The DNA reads TGCGCCAGCAGCCAAGGCCGGACAGGGCCACAAGAGACCCAGTACTTC. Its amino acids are CASSQGRTGPQETQYF.